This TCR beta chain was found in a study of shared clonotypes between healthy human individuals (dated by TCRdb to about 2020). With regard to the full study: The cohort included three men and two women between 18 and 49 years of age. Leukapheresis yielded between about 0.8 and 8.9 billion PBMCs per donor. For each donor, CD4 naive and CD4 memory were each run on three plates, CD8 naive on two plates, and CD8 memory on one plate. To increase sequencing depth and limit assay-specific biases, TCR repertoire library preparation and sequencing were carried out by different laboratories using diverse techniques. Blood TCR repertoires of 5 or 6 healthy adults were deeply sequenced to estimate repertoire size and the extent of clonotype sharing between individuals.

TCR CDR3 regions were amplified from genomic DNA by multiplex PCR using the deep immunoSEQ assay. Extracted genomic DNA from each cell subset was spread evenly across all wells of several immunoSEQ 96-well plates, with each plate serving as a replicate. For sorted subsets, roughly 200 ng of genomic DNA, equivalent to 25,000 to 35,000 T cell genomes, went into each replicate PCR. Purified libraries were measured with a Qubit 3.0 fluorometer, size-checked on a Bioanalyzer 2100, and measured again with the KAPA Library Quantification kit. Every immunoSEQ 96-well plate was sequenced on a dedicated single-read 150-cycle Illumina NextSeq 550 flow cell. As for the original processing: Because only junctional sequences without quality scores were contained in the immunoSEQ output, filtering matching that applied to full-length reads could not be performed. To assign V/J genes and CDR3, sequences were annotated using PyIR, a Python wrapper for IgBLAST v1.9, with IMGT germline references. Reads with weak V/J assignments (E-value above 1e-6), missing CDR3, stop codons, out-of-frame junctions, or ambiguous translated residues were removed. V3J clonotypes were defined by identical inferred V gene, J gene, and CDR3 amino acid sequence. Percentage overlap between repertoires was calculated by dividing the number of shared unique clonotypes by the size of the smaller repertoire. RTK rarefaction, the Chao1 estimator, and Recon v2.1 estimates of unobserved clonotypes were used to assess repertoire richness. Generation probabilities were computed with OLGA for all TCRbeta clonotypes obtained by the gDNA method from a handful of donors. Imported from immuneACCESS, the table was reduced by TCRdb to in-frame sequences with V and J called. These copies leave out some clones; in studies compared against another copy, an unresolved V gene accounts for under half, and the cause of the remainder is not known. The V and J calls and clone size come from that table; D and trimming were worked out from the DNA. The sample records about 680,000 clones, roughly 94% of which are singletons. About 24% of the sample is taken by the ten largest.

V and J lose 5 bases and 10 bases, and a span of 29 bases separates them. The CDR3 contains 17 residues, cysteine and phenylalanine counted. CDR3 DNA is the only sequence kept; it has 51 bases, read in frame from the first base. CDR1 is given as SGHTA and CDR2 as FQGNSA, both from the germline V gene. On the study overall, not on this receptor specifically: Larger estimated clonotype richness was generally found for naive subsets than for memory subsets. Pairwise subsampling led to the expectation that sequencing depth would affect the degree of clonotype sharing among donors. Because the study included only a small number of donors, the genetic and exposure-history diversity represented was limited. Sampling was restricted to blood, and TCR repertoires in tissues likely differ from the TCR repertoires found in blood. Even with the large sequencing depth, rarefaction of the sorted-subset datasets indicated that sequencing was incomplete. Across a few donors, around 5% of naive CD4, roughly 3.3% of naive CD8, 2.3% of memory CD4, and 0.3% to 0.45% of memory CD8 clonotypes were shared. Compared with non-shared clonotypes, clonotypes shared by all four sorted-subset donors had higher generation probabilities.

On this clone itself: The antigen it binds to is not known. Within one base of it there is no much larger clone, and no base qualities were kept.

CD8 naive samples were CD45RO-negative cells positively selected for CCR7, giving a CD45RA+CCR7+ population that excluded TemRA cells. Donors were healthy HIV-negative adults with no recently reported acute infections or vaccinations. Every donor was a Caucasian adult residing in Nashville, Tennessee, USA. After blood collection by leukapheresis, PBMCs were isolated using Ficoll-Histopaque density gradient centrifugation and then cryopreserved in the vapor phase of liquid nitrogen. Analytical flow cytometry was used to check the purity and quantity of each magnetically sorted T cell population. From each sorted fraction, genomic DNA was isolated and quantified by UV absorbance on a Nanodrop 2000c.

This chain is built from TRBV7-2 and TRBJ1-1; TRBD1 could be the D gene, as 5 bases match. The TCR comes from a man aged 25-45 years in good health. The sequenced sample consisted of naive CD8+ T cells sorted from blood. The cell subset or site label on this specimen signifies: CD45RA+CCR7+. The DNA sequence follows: TGTGCCAGCAGCACGTGGGACGCATCCGGCTTCATCCAGGTAGCTTTCTTT. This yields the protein CASSTWDASGFIQVAFF. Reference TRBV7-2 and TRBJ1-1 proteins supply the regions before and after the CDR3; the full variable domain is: GAGVSQSPSNKVTEKGKDVELRCDPISGHTALYWYRQSLGQGLEFLIYFQGNSAPDKSGLPSDRFSAERTGGSVSTLTIQRTQQEDSAVYLCASSTWDASGFIQVAFFGQGTRLTVV.